The sequence of this T cell receptor beta chain was determined in a study of cytomegalovirus exposure and HLA in healthy donors. PCR amplification relied on 60 Vbeta primers (plus 13 Jbeta primers). Libraries were prepared by immunoSEQ multiplex PCR; TCRdb keeps only in-frame clonotypes and omits some of them. The data show around 180,000 clones, 75% to 85% seen once. V gave up 6 bases and J gave up 5 bases; unmatched junction bases: 8. Germline lookup yields CDR1 SGHAT and CDR2 FQNNGV. The CDR3 runs 15 residues. The receptor comes from a woman in her 50s in good health and CMV-seronegative. Sample: PBMCs. The chain has TRBV11-2 and TRBJ1-1; 11 nucleotides agree with TRBD1. CDR3 DNA sequence: TGTGCCAGCAGTTCCACCGGGACAGGGGGTACTGAAGCTTTCTTT. It yields the protein CASSSTGTGGTEAFF.